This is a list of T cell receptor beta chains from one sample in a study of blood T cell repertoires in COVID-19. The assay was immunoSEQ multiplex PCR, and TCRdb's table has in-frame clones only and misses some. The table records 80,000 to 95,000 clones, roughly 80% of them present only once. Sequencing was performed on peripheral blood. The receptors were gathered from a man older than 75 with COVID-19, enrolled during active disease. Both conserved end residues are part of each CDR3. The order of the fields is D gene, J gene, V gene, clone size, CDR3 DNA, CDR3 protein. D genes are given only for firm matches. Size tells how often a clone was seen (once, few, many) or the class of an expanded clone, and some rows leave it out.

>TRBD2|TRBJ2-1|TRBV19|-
TGTGCCAGTAAGGCGGGAGGTTCCTACAATGAGCAGTTCTTC
CASKAGGSYNEQFF
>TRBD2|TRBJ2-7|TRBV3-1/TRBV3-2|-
TGTGCCAGCAGCCAAGGCCGGGGGGGACTAGTTGAGCAGTACTTC
CASSQGRGGLVEQYF
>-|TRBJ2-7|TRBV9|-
TGTGCCAGCAGCGTAGGTCAGGTCTCTCATGAGCAGTACTTC
CASSVGQVSHEQYF
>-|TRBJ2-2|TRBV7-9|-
TGTGCCAGCAGCTTAGTGGGGCCCAACACCCCCGGGGAGCTGTTTTTT
CASSLVGPNTPGELFF
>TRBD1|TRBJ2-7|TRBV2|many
TGTGCCAGCAGGGGGACAGGGGGCGCCTCCTACGAGCAGTACTTC
CASRGTGGASYEQYF
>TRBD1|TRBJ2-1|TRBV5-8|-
TGTGCCAGCAGCCCACGGACAGGGAAGTTCTTC
CASSPRTGKFF
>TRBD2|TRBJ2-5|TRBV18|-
TGTGCCAGCTCACCACGGGGCGGGGGGCCGCAAGAGACCCAGTACTTC
CASSPRGGGPQETQYF
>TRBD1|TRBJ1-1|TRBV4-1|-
TGCGCCAGCAGCCAGGCTGGGACAGGGGGCCCGGGGGCTGAAGCTTTCTTT
CASSQAGTGGPGAEAFF
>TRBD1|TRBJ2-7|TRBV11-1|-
TGTGCCAGCAGCTTAGTCGGGACAGGGGCCGCCTACGAGCAGTACTTC
CASSLVGTGAAYEQYF
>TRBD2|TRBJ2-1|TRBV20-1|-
TGCAGTGCTAGTAGTAGTGCGGGAGGAACCTATGAGCAGTTCTTC
CSASSSAGGTYEQFF
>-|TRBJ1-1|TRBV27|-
TGTGCCAGCAGACGCCAGGTTAGGCCCATGAACACTGAAGCTTTCTTT
CASRRQVRPMNTEAFF
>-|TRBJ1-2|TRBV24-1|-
TGTGCCACCAGTGATCCTCGTAGGAGCGGCTACACCTTC
CATSDPRRSGYTF
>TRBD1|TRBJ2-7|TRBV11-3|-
TGTGCCAGCAGAAATTACAGGGGGCGAGTTTACGAGCAGTACTTC
CASRNYRGRVYEQYF
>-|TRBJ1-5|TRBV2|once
TGTGCCAGCAGTCAACCTGAGAGCGCCCAGCATTTT
CASSQPESAQHF
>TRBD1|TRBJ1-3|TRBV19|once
TGTGCCAGTAGTCCCTCCCTGGGGGGACAGGCTGGAAACACCATATATTTT
CASSPSLGGQAGNTIYF
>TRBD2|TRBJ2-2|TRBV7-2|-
TGTGCCAGCAGCCTATTGGGGGGGACCTCGAACACCGGGGAGCTGTTTTTT
CASSLLGGTSNTGELFF
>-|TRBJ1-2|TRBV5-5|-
TGTGCCAGCAGCCTTACAGGGACGATGTATGGCTACACCTTC
CASSLTGTMYGYTF
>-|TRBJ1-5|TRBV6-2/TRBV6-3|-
TGTGCCAGCAGTTACGTTCCGGAAGGACGAGCGGTGTATAGCAATCAGCCCCAGCATTTT
CASSYVPEGRAVYSNQPQHF
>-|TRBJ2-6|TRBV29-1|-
TGCAGCGTTCAAGGGGGGGAAACACTGTCCGGGGCCAACGTCCTGACTTTC
CSVQGGETLSGANVLTF
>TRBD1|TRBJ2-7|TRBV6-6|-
TGTGCCAGCAGCCCCGGGACAGCCCGCGAGCAGTACTTC
CASSPGTAREQYF
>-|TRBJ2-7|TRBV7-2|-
TGTGCCAGCAGATCGGACAATTACGAGCAGTACTTC
CASRSDNYEQYF
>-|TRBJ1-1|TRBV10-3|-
TGTGCCATCAGCCAGACAGGTGCCAGCGATGAAGCTTTCTTT
CAISQTGASDEAFF
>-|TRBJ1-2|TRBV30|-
TGTGCCTGGAGTGGAGGCGGACAGTTCGGCTACACCTTC
CAWSGGGQFGYTF
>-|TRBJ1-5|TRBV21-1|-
TGTGCCAGCAGCAAACCACTACATGGACAGTATAGCAATCAGCCCCAGCATTTT
CASSKPLHGQYSNQPQHF
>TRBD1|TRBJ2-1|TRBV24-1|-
TGTGCCACCAGTGAGGCACAGGGGGCTAGGTACAATGAGCAGTTCTTC
CATSEAQGARYNEQFF
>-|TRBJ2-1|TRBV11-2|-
TGTGCCAGCAGCCCCCTAGGTCCTCCAAACAATGAGCAGTTCTTC
CASSPLGPPNNEQFF
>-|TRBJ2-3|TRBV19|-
TGTGCCAGTAGTATGCACGAGGGCACAGATACGCAGTATTTT
CASSMHEGTDTQYF
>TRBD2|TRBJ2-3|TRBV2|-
TGTGCCAGCGAGCCCCTCCCCGGAATCAGGACTAGCGGGGAAGAAACAGATACGCAGTATTTT
CASEPLPGIRTSGEETDTQYF
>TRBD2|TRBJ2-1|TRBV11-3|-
TGTGCCAGCAGCCTACTAGCGGACAATGAGCAGTTCTTC
CASSLLADNEQFF
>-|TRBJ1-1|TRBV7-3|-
TGTGCCAGCAGCGCCCCACATCTTGATGAAGCTTTCTTT
CASSAPHLDEAFF
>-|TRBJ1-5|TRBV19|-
TGTGCCAGTAGTATAGATTTGGGAGGGAGGTATAGCAATCAGCCCCAGCATTTT
CASSIDLGGRYSNQPQHF
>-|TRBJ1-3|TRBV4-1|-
TGCGCCAGCAGCCGAGTGTGGGGTAGGGGCAGTCTTAGCTCTGGAAACACCATATATTTT
CASSRVWGRGSLSSGNTIYF
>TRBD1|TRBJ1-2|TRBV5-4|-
TGTGCCAGCAGCTCGGGACAGCACTATGGCTACACCTTC
CASSSGQHYGYTF